Sequencing of this T cell receptor beta chain was carried out in a study of blood T cell repertoires in COVID-19. For the study at large: There were acute and convalescent COVID-19 samples, and they came from the United States, Italy and Spain. Sample material is recorded as cDNA or gDNA derived from T cells, B-cell-depleted T cells, or PBMCs.

Under the authors' procedure: Amplification of reference gene primers provided the estimated nucleated cell counts. The method was immunoSEQ multiplex PCR; TCRdb's version includes in-frame clones alone and lacks a portion of them. That table supplies the V and J calls and clone size; D and trimming were determined from the DNA. The sample lists some 200,000 clones, roughly 84% occurring once. This clone is a singleton in its sample. The junction departs from the called germline gene at one end, perhaps through a read error. From germline, CDR1 is SSHAT and CDR2 FNYEAQ (reference sequence). This CDR3 contains 13 residues.

The source is a man aged 45-65 years with active or convalescent COVID-19. The V call is TRBV7-7, the J call TRBJ2-1, with D tentatively TRBD1 (6 bases). The sample comprised peripheral blood. The CDR3 DNA sequence: TGTGCTAGCAGCGTTGACAGGAACAATGAGCAGTTCTTC. Translated: CASSVDRNNEQFF.